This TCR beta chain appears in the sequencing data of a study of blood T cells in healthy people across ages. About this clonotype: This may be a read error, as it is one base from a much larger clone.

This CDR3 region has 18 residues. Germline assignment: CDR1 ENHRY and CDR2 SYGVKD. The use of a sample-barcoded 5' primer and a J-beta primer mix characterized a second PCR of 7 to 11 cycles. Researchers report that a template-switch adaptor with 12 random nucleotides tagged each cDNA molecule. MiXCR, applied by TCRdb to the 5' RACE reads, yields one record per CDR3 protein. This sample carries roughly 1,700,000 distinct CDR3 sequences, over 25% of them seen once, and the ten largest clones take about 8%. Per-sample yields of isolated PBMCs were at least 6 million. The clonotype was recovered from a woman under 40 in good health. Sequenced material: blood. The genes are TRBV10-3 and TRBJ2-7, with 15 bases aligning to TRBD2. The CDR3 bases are TGTGCCAACAGTCGATCCGGGACTAGCGGGGGGCGAACCTACGAGCAGTACTTC. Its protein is CANSRSGTSGGRTYEQYF.